This T cell receptor beta chain was captured in a study of CD8 T cells in Susac syndrome (dated by TCRdb to the late 2010s). Broadly, across the study: The study used repertoire sequencing to test whether antigen drove CD8+ T cell activation and differentiation in Susac syndrome. Broader findings and caveats from the paper: The TCR sequencing and HLA analysis was acknowledged to have included a relatively small number of individuals.

RNA was extracted with the RNeasy kit and roughly 0.45 to 1 ug was reverse transcribed using random hexamers. The immunoSEQ multiplex PCR assay, covering 54 Vbeta and 13 Jbeta segments, was used to amplify TCR beta CDR3 regions. To correct PCR amplification bias, a synthetic template baseline was used for both primer optimization and computational correction. The original pipeline was this. Reads were annotated to V, D and J genes according to IMGT and were analyzed with immunoSEQ Analyzer, with only productive sequences retained. To calculate clonality, Shannon entropy was normalized by log2 of the number of productive unique sequences and then subtracted from one. For each patient and control, public and private clones were evaluated within the 100 most prevalent clones. Clones were defined as Susac-specific when absent from the healthy and MS cohorts, from about a thousand published viral clones and from other ImmuneACCESS disease sequences. TCRdb reanalyzed the raw reads on its own, using fastp at Q25 for trimming and MiXCR for clone calling, and kept in-frame beta chains. Records with the same CDR3 protein are collapsed into one entry carrying the most frequent genes and DNA. The V and J calls here are based on TCRdb, not the publication. Recorded for this sample are approximately 200,000 distinct CDR3 sequences; over 90% of them occurred a single time. The ten biggest clones cover about 0.096% of the sample.

Reading from cysteine to phenylalanine, the CDR3 counts 15 amino acids. Left in the record is the CDR3 DNA by itself, 45 bases read in frame from the first base. Reading the germline V gene gives CDR1 SGDLS and CDR2 YYNGEE. The junction shows trimming of 3 bases on V and 2 bases on J, plus 9 bases between the germline ends. High-throughput TCR beta sequencing profiled peripheral blood CD8+ and CD4+ T cells from healthy donors, Susac syndrome patients and multiple sclerosis patients. The multiple sclerosis controls were treatment-naive patients whose relapsing-remitting disease, either stable or active, fulfilled the revised McDonald criteria. Bulk CD8+ and CD4+ T cells were purified by magnetic negative isolation, whereas CD8+ TEMRA cells were enriched by FACS. Blood was collected in EDTA tubes and processed within 24 hours, with PBMCs isolated through density gradient centrifugation. PBMCs intended for TCR sequencing were cryopreserved in liquid nitrogen and were subsequently thawed in a 37 degrees C water bath. A purity of at least 90% was achieved for sorted or isolated CD4+, CD8+ and CD8+ TEMRA cells.

On this clonotype: Its antigen is still unknown. Base qualities are missing; no much larger clone stands one base away.

The origin of this receptor is a human donor with multiple sclerosis. This chain is built from TRBV9 and TRBJ2-6; the D gene is perhaps TRBD1, from 6 matching bases. Sequenced sample: CD4+ T cells from PBMCs. DNA sequence: TGTGCCAGCAGCGCGACAGGACCTGGGGCCAACGTCCTGACTTTC. Its protein is CASSATGPGANVLTF.